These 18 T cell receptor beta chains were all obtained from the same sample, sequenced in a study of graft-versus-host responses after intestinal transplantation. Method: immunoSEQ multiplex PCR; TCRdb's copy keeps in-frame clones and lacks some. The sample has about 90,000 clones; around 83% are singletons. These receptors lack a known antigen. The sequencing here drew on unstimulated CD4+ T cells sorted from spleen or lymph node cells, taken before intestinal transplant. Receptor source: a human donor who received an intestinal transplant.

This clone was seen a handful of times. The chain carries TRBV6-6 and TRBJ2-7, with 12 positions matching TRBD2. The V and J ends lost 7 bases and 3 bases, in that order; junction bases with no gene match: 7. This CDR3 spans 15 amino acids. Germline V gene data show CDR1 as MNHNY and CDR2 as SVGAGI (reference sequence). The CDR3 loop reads CASTASGGANYEQYF. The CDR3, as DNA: TGTGCCAGCACGGCTAGCGGGGGGGCGAACTACGAGCAGTACTTC.

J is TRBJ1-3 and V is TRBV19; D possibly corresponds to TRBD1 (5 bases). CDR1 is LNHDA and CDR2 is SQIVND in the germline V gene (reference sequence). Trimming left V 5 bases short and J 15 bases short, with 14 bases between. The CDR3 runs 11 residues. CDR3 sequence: CASSDGTYPYF. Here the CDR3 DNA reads TGTGCCAGTAGTGACGGGACTTACCCATATTTT.

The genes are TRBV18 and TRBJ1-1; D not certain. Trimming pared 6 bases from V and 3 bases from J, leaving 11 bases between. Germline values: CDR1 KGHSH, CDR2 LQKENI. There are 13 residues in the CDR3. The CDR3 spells CASSGLRDTEAFF. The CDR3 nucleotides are TGTGCCAGCTCTGGTTTGCGGGACACTGAAGCTTTCTTT.

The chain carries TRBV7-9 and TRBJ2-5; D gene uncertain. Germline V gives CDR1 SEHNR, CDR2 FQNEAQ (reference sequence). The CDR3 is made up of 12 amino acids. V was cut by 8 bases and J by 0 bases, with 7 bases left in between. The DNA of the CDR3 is TGTGCCAGCGCCCAGGACCAAGAGACCCAGTACTTC. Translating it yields CASAQDQETQYF.

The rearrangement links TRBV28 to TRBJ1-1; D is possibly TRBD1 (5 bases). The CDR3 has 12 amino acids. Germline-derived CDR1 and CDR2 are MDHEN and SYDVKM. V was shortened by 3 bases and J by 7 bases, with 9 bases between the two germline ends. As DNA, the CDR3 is TGTGCCAGCAGTTTTCGACAGTTTGAAGCTTTCTTT. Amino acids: CASSFRQFEAFF.

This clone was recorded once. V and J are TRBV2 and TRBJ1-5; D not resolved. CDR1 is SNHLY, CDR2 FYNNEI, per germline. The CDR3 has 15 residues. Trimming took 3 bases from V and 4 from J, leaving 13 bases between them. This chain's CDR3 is CASSERAAGNQPQHF. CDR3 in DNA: TGTGCCAGCAGTGAGAGGGCAGCCGGGAATCAGCCCCAGCATTTT. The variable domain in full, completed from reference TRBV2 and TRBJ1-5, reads EPEVTQTPSHQVTQMGQEVILRCVPISNHLYFYWYRQILGQKVEFLVSFYNNEISEKSEIFDDQFSVERPDGSNFTLKIRSTKLEDSAMYFCASSERAAGNQPQHFGDGTRLSIL.

The CDR3 sequence is CASSLATSTDTQYF. The CDR3 DNA is TGTGCCAGCAGCTTAGCAACAAGCACAGATACGCAGTATTTT. The chain links TRBV11-3 to TRBJ2-3; D unclear. The CDR3 contains 14 residues. Germline values: CDR1 SGHNT, CDR2 YENEEA. The ends were cut back, 1 base at V and 0 bases at J, with 5 bases in the middle.

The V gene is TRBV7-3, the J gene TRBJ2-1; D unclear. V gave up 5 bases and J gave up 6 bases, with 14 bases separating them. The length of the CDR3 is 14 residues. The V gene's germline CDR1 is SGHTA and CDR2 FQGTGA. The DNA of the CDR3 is TGTGCCAGCAGCCCCCGTTACCGGAGCAATGAGCAGTTCTTC. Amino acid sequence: CASSPRYRSNEQFF.

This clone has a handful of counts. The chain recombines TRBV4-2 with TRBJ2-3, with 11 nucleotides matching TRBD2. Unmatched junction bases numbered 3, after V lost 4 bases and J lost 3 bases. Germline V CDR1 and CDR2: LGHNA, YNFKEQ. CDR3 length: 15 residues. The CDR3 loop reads CASSRGTSGTDTQYF. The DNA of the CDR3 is TGTGCCAGCAGCCGGGGGACTAGCGGTACAGATACGCAGTATTTT.

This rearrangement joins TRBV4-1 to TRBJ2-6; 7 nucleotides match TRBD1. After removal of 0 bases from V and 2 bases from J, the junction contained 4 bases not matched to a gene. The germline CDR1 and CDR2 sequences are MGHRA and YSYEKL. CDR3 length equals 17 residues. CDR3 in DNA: TGCGCCAGCAGCCAAGATGAGGGGACAGCTGGGGCCAACGTCCTGACTTTC. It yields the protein CASSQDEGTAGANVLTF.

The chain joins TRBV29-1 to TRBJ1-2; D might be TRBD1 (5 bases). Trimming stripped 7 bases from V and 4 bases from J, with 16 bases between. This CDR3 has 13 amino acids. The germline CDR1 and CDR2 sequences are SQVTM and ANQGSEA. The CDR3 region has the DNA TGCAGCGCCATATTGGCAGGGTTCTATGGCTACACCTTC. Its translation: CSAILAGFYGYTF.

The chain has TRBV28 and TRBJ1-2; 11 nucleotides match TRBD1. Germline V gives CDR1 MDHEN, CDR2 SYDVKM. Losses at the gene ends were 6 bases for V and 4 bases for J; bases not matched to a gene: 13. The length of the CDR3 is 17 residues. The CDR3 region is CASSPPTTGQGGYGYTF. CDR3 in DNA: TGTGCCAGCAGCCCTCCTACAACGGGACAGGGGGGCTATGGCTACACCTTC.

CDR3 sequence (DNA): TGTGCCAGCAGTTACACGATGGGGGGGCCTGAAGAGACCCAGTACTTC. Its protein product is CASSYTMGGPEETQYF. The V call is TRBV6-5, the J call TRBJ2-5; D possibly corresponds to TRBD2 (7 bases). CDR1 and CDR2 (germline): MNHEY, SVGAGI. The CDR3 is 16 residues long. The V gene lost 2 bases and the J gene lost 3 bases, with 16 bases spanning the gap.

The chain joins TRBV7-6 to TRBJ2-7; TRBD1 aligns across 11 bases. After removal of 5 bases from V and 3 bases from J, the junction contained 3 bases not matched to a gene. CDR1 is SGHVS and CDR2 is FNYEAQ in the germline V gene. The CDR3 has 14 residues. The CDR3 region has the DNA TGTGCCAGCAGCCCCGGGACAGGGGGCTACGAGCAGTACTTC. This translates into CASSPGTGGYEQYF. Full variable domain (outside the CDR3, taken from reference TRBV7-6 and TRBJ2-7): GAGVSQSPRYKVTKRGQDVALRCDPISGHVSLYWYRQALGQGPEFLTYFNYEAQQDKSGLPNDRFSAERPEGSISTLTIQRTEQRDSAMYRCASSPGTGGYEQYFGPGTRLTVT.

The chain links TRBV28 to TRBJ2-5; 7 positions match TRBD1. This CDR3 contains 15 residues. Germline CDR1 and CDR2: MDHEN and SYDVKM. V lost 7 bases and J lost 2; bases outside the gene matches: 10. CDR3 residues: CASKRPRDSQETQYF. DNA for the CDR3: TGTGCCAGCAAAAGACCACGGGACAGTCAAGAGACCCAGTACTTC.

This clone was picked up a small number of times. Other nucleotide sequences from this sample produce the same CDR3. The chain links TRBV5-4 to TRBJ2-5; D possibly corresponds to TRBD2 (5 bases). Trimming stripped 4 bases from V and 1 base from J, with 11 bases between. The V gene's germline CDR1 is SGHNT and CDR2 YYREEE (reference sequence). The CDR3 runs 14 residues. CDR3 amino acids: CASSEGGSQETQYF. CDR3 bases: TGTGCCAGCAGCGAGGGCGGTTCCCAAGAGACCCAGTACTTC.

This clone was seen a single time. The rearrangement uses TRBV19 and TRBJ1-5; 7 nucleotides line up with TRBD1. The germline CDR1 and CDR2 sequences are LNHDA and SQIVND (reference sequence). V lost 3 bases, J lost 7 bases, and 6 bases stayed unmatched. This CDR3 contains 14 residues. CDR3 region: CASSIGDRAQPQHF. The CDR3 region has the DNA TGTGCCAGTAGTATCGGAGACAGGGCCCAGCCCCAGCATTTT.

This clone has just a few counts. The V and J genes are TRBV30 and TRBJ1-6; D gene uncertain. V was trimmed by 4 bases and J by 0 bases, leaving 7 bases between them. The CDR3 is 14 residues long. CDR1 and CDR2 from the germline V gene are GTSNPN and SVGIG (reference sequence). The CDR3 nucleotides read TGTGCCTGGACTTACAGCTCCTATAATTCACCCCTCCACTTT. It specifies CAWTYSSYNSPLHF.